This paragraph reports one T cell receptor beta chain. The record originates from a study of identifying expanded T cells in peripheral blood. During the collection period, no donor immune events like infections were recorded. TCRdb keeps only in-frame clones here, not all; method: immunoSEQ multiplex PCR. The sample lists about 80,000 clones, 88% occurring once. The CDR3 loop spans 12 amino acids. V was pared by 8 bases and J by 8 bases, with 4 bases of the junction left unmatched. The V gene's germline CDR1 is MNHNY and CDR2 SVGAGI (reference sequence). The sequence was obtained from a person aged 18 to 75 in good health. The chain carries TRBV6-6 and TRBJ1-5; the match to TRBD1 covers 9 bases. Sequencing was done on a sample of blood. DNA of the CDR3: TGTGCCAGCGGCCGACAGGGGGAGCCCCAGCATTTT. Its translation: CASGRQGEPQHF.